Each of the 18 T cell receptor beta chains below was sequenced from the same sample in a study of T cells after yellow fever vaccination (dated by TCRdb to about 2019). This specimen's treatment or condition label, per the study, means: live attenuated yellow fever vaccine strain. Receptor libraries were prepared by 5' RACE. TCRdb records Illumina HiSeq 2500 as the sequencer. TCRdb took the public reads, trimmed them with fastp at Q25, ran MiXCR for clone calling and kept in-frame beta chains. Rows with a matching CDR3 protein are joined into one entry that keeps the most common DNA and genes. Counted in this sample were under 400,000 distinct CDR3 sequences; more than 9% of them appeared once. The ten largest clones add up to more than 15% of the sample. This specimen was PBMCs, taken on the day of the first yellow fever vaccination. These receptors all stem from a man between 18 and 29 years old who received the YFV17D yellow fever vaccine.

This chain links TRBV7-2 with TRBJ2-4; 7 nucleotides match TRBD1. V gave up 6 bases and J gave up 9 bases; unmatched junction bases: 5. Germline lookup yields CDR1 SGHTA and CDR2 FQGNSA. The CDR3 extends over 12 amino acids. Here the CDR3 DNA reads TGTGCCAGCAGTTTTACAGGGGCCATTCAGTACTTC. Encoded protein: CASSFTGAIQYF.

V usage is TRBV5-4 and J usage is TRBJ2-1, with a possible D match to TRBD2 (6 bases). This CDR3 is 16 amino acids long. Germline V gene data show CDR1 as SGHNT and CDR2 as YYREEE (reference sequence). Trimming left V 4 bases short and J 2 bases short, with 16 bases between. The CDR3 protein is CASSLGGHSAYNEQFF. Written as DNA, the CDR3 is TGTGCCAGCAGCCTCGGGGGTCACAGCGCCTACAATGAGCAGTTCTTC.

Only a few counts were recorded for this clonotype. The V gene is TRBV4-3, the J gene TRBJ1-2, with TRBD1 identical over 11 bases. This CDR3 is built from 16 residues. The ends lost 0 bases at V and 4 bases at J; junction bases unmatched: 4. Germline V CDR1 and CDR2: LGHNA, YSLEER. As DNA, the CDR3 is TGCGCCAGCAGCCAAGACTGGGACAGGGGGTTCTATGGCTACACCTTC. Translating it yields CASSQDWDRGFYGYTF.

Only a few counts were recorded for this clonotype. V gene TRBV12-3 or TRBV12-4 combines with J gene TRBJ1-1, with 7 bases aligning to TRBD1. Trimming at V came to 3 bases and at J to 6 bases, leaving 1 base not matched to a gene. This CDR3 spans 12 amino acids. CDR3 sequence (DNA): TGTGCCAGCAGTTTTGACAGGGCTGAAGCTTTCTTT. Translation: CASSFDRAEAFF.

The V gene is TRBV12-3 or TRBV12-4, the J gene TRBJ1-4; D is unclear. The CDR3 is made up of 11 amino acids. V dropped 3 bases and J dropped 8 bases, with 4 bases sitting between them. The CDR3 DNA reads TGTGCCAGCAGTTTGAGGGAAAAACTGTTTTTT. The encoded protein is CASSLREKLFF.

This clonotype came up a few times. This chain uses TRBV7-3 with TRBJ1-2; perhaps TRBD1 as D (6 bases). CDR3 length: 14 residues. CDR1 is SGHTA, CDR2 FQGTGA, per germline. The V and J ends lost 5 bases and 3 bases respectively, with 13 bases between them. This CDR3 is CASSPTGWDYGYTF. CDR3 bases: TGTGCCAGCAGCCCAACAGGGTGGGACTATGGCTACACCTTC. Supplemented by reference TRBV7-3 and TRBJ1-2, the full variable domain reads GAGVSQTPSNKVTEKGKYVELRCDPISGHTALYWYRQSLGQGPEFLIYFQGTGAADDSGLPNDRFFAVRPEGSVSTLKIQRTERGDSAVYLCASSPTGWDYGYTFGSGTRLTVV.

The genes are TRBV12-2 and TRBJ2-5; no DNA check was done on the table's D call, TRBD2. TRBV12-2 is marked as a pseudogene. The CDR3 totals 16 residues. As DNA, the CDR3 is TGTGCAAGTCTTACGAGGGATATCAAGGGCCGGGAGACCCAGTACTTC. This translates into CASLTRDIKGRETQYF.

J is TRBJ2-1 and V is TRBV7-9; TRBD1 matches 7 bases. The CDR3 is 15 amino acids. Germline assignment: CDR1 SEHNR and CDR2 FQNEAQ (reference sequence). J lost 3 bases, V lost 0 bases, and 2 bases had no gene match. The CDR3 sequence is CASSLAQGDYNEQFF. The DNA of the CDR3 is TGTGCCAGCAGCTTAGCCCAGGGGGACTACAATGAGCAGTTCTTC.

This clonotype was seen a few times. The V and J genes are TRBV20-1 and TRBJ1-1; possibly TRBD1 for D (6 bases). The germline gives CDR1 DFQATT, CDR2 SNEGSKA (reference sequence). This CDR3 comprises 14 residues. V was shortened by 3 bases and J by 0 bases, with 11 bases between the two germline ends. Here the CDR3 DNA reads TGCAGTGCTAGGCCGGGGGGCATGAACACTGAAGCTTTCTTT. Translated, it gives CSARPGGMNTEAFF.

This clonotype turned up a few times. The J gene is TRBJ2-1, the V gene TRBV5-1, with D perhaps TRBD2 (5 bases). The CDR3 loop spans 14 amino acids. Germline-derived CDR1 and CDR2 are SGHRS and YFSETQ. V lost 1 base to trimming and J lost 5 bases, with 10 bases between them. The CDR3 sequence is CASSLNVGDNEQFF. For the CDR3, the DNA is TGCGCCAGCAGCTTGAATGTCGGGGACAATGAGCAGTTCTTC. Complete variable domain (other parts from reference TRBV5-1 and TRBJ2-1): KAGVTQTPRYLIKTRGQQVTLSCSPISGHRSVSWYQQTPGQGLQFLFEYFSETQRNKGNFPGRFSGRQFSNSRSEMNVSTLELGDSALYLCASSLNVGDNEQFFGPGTRLTVL.

This clonotype has a count of ten or more. The chain employs TRBV12-3 or TRBV12-4 and TRBJ1-1; 7 bases line up with TRBD1. This CDR3 is built from 13 residues. Germline trimming cut 7 bases from V and 4 bases from J; bases unmatched to any gene: 6. As DNA, the CDR3 is TGTGCCAGCACAGACAGGGTTAGCACTGAAGCTTTCTTT. It is translated as CASTDRVSTEAFF.

This clonotype was counted between two and nine times. The V gene is TRBV5-4, the J gene TRBJ2-1, with TRBD1 identical over 11 bases. The CDR3 consists of 14 residues. The germline gives CDR1 SGHNT, CDR2 YYREEE (reference sequence). V was pared by 3 bases and J by 8 bases, with 4 bases of the junction left unmatched. The CDR3 loop is CASSSRTGGYEQFF. The DNA of the CDR3 is TGTGCCAGCAGCTCCCGGACAGGGGGCTATGAGCAGTTCTTC.

The gene calls are TRBV29-1 and TRBJ2-1; 8 positions agree with TRBD1. The V and J ends lost 5 bases and 8 bases, in that order; junction bases with no gene match: 14. Per the germline V gene, CDR1 is SQVTM and CDR2 is ANQGSEA. This CDR3 is 15 amino acids long. In DNA, the CDR3 is TGCAGCGTTACCTCCGGAACAGGGGGTTTCGATGAGCAGTTCTTC. Protein product: CSVTSGTGGFDEQFF.

This clonotype turned up a few times. This chain connects TRBV20-1 to TRBJ1-5; 7 nucleotides line up with TRBD1. With 3 bases clipped from V and 7 bases from J, the junction kept 9 bases outside the gene matches. There are 14 residues in the CDR3. Per germline, CDR1 DFQATT and CDR2 SNEGSKA (reference sequence). In nucleotides, the CDR3 is TGCAGTGCTAGGGACAGGTATTTGAGACAGCCCCAGCATTTT. This sequence encodes CSARDRYLRQPQHF.

This clonotype came up a few times. The V call is TRBV6-2 or TRBV6-3, the J call TRBJ2-2; no clear D. Germline V CDR1 and CDR2: MNHEY, SVGEGT. This CDR3 region has 13 residues. With 6 bases removed from V and 4 bases from J, the gap between germline ends came to 9 bases. CDR3 in amino acids: CASRLHGTGELFF. The CDR3 nucleotides read TGTGCCAGCAGACTCCATGGCACCGGGGAGCTGTTTTTT.

This chain joins TRBV7-2 and TRBJ2-5, with D maybe TRBD1 (6 bases). Trimming removed 7 bases from V and 4 bases from J, with 19 bases in between. Germline V gives CDR1 SGHTA, CDR2 FQGNSA. This CDR3 contains 15 residues. The CDR3 DNA reads TGTGCCAGCACCCTGGGACATCCGGAAGGAGAGACCCAGTACTTC. Its protein product is CASTLGHPEGETQYF. Full variable domain (missing parts from reference TRBV7-2 and TRBJ2-5): GAGVSQSPSNKVTEKGKDVELRCDPISGHTALYWYRQSLGQGLEFLIYFQGNSAPDKSGLPSDRFSAERTGGSVSTLTIQRTQQEDSAVYLCASTLGHPEGETQYFGPGTRLLVL.

The chain uses TRBV20-1 and TRBJ2-5; no reliable D call. The V and J ends lost 3 bases and 1 base respectively, with 12 bases between them. CDR3 length: 14 residues. Germline CDR1 reads DFQATT; CDR2 reads SNEGSKA (reference sequence). This CDR3 is CSASVVARQETQYF. In DNA form, the CDR3 reads TGCAGTGCTAGCGTTGTGGCTCGCCAAGAGACCCAGTACTTC.

V usage is TRBV7-9 and J usage is TRBJ1-5; D might be TRBD1 (6 bases). Germline-derived CDR1 and CDR2 are SEHNR and FQNEAQ (reference sequence). This CDR3 has 14 residues. V dropped 5 bases and J dropped 7 bases, with 15 bases sitting between them. The CDR3 sequence is CASSPRGQRQPQHF. The DNA of the CDR3 is TGTGCCAGCAGCCCCCGGGGACAACGCCAGCCCCAGCATTTT.